This is a list of T cell receptor beta chains from one sample in a study of identical twins. Each CDR3 protein is one row after TCRdb ran MiXCR on the 5' RACE reads. The table has roughly 350,000 distinct CDR3 sequences, about 9% seen once; the top ten hold about 8.1%. What was sequenced was naive T cells sorted from blood. The receptor set was obtained from a woman aged 45 to 65 in good health. CDR3s include the opening cysteine and the closing phenylalanine or tryptophan. A D gene is named only where the DNA matches it firmly. Size tells how often a clone was seen (once, few, many) or the class of an expanded clone, and some rows leave it out.

D,J,V,size,DNA,CDR3
-,TRBJ1-6,TRBV20-1,-,TGCAGTGCTAGAGCAGGAGAGGGAAATTCACCCCTCCACTTT,CSARAGEGNSPLHF
TRBD2,TRBJ2-1,TRBV5-1,few,TGCGCCAGCAGCTACGGGACTAGAAAGGAAAATGAGCAGTTCTTC,CASSYGTRKENEQFF
-,TRBJ2-1,TRBV12-5,-,TGTGCTAGTACAGTGGTTGCGTTTAATGAGCAGTTCTTC,CASTVVAFNEQFF
-,TRBJ1-2,TRBV10-3,-,TGTGCCATCAGTTCGACAGCACCCTATGGCTACACCTTC,CAISSTAPYGYTF
-,TRBJ2-1,TRBV9,-,TGTGCCAGCACGGGGGAACGGAGTATCGATGAGCAGTTCTTC,CASTGERSIDEQFF
-,TRBJ2-6,TRBV21-1,many,TGTGCCAGCAGCCAGCCCCCGGGGGGGGCCAACGTCCTGACTTTC,CASSQPPGGANVLTF
-,TRBJ2-5,TRBV19,-,TGTGCCAGTAGCGAAGCGTTCCAAGAGACCCAGTACTTC,CASSEAFQETQYF
-,TRBJ1-5,TRBV24-1,-,TGTGCCACCGGGATTAATCAGCCCCAGCATTTT,CATGINQPQHF
-,TRBJ2-7,TRBV13,-,TGTGCCAGCAGCGCCGGACACTCATACTACGAGCAGTACTTC,CASSAGHSYYEQYF
TRBD1,TRBJ1-5,TRBV6-5,many,TGTGCCAGCAGTTACGACGGGACAGGCAATCAGCCCCAGCATTTT,CASSYDGTGNQPQHF
-,TRBJ1-1,TRBV5-1,few,TGCGCCAGCAGCTGGGGCGCATCCTGGAACACTGAAGCTTTCTTT,CASSWGASWNTEAFF
-,TRBJ2-6,TRBV5-6,-,TGTGCCAGCAGCTTGGAGGTGGGGTCGGGGTCAGGGGCCAACGTCCTGACTTTC,CASSLEVGSGSGANVLTF
-,TRBJ1-1,TRBV4-1,few,TGCGCCAGCAGCCATCTGGGGGGCCGGACTGAAGCTTTCTTT,CASSHLGGRTEAFF
TRBD1,TRBJ2-1,TRBV6-1,few,TGTGCCAGCCACACCAAAACGGGACAGGGAGACAATGAGCAGTTCTTC,CASHTKTGQGDNEQFF
TRBD1,TRBJ2-7,TRBV7-9,many,TGTGCCAGCGGCCCGGGGACAGGGTCCCTCGAGCAGTACTTC,CASGPGTGSLEQYF
-,TRBJ1-2,TRBV12-3/TRBV12-4,-,TGTGCCAGCAGTTTAGTCAATTTCTATGGCTACACCTTC,CASSLVNFYGYTF
TRBD1,TRBJ2-7,TRBV10-1,-,TGCGCCAGCAGCCGCTCTACAGGGGCGCTTAACGAGCAGTACTTC,CASSRSTGALNEQYF
-,TRBJ2-7,TRBV5-1,many,TGCGCCAGCAGGGTGAGGGGAGACTACGAGCAGTACTTC,CASRVRGDYEQYF
-,TRBJ1-4,TRBV4-1,many,TGCGCCAGCAGCCAAGATCCTAGGGGACGTGAAAAACTGTTTTTT,CASSQDPRGREKLFF
-,TRBJ2-1,TRBV5-5,-,TGTGCCAGCAGCCTGACACCTTGGAGCTCCTACAATGAGCAGTTCTTC,CASSLTPWSSYNEQFF
-,TRBJ2-7,TRBV10-3,-,TGTGCCATCAGTGAGAGTCCGGCAGACTACGAGCAGTACTTC,CAISESPADYEQYF
-,TRBJ1-2,TRBV20-1,few,TGCAGTGCTAGAATAACAGCAAACTATGGCTACACCTTC,CSARITANYGYTF
-,TRBJ2-5,TRBV7-3,many,TGTGCCAGCAGCTTAGGGGGCGGGGTGGGCCAAGAGACCCAGTACTTC,CASSLGGGVGQETQYF
-,TRBJ2-1,TRBV6-6,-,TGTGCCAGCACCCTACGCCTAGCCGATGAGCAGTTCTTC,CASTLRLADEQFF
TRBD1,TRBJ1-1,TRBV12-3/TRBV12-4,many,TGTGCCAGCAGTTTGCGGGACAGGAACACTGAAGCTTTCTTT,CASSLRDRNTEAFF
TRBD1,TRBJ1-4,TRBV3-1,few,TGTGCCAGCAGCCATTTTGGGACAGGGGTTGAAAAACTGTTTTTT,CASSHFGTGVEKLFF
-,TRBJ1-5,TRBV11-2,few,TGTGCCAGCTTGGAAGGGCTAGGTCAGCCCCAGCATTTT,CASLEGLGQPQHF
-,TRBJ2-2,TRBV3-1,-,TGTGCCAGCAGCGCCTACAGCGGCACCGGGGAGCTGTTTTTT,CASSAYSGTGELFF
TRBD2,TRBJ2-5,TRBV12-3/TRBV12-4,many,TGTGCCAGCAGTTCCGGGACTAGCGGATTACAAGAGACCCAGTACTTC,CASSSGTSGLQETQYF
-,TRBJ1-4,TRBV4-1,-,TGCGCCAGCAGCCAAGATCCCAGGGATAAAAAGTTTTTT,CASSQDPRDKKFF
-,TRBJ2-1,TRBV23-1,-,TGCGCCAGCAGTCAATCGGTCCAGGGAAACAATGAGCAGTTCTTC,CASSQSVQGNNEQFF
TRBD2,TRBJ2-1,TRBV11-2,many,TGTGCCAGCAGCTTAGAGGGATTAGCGGGAGTGGAGCAGTTCTTC,CASSLEGLAGVEQFF
TRBD1,TRBJ1-5,TRBV7-9,many,TGTGCCAGCGGAAGGACAGGAGTGAGCAATCAGCCCCAGCATTTT,CASGRTGVSNQPQHF
-,TRBJ2-3,TRBV11-2,many,TGTGCCAGCAGCTTATGGATGGGAATTATCACAGATACGCAGTATTTT,CASSLWMGIITDTQYF
TRBD1,TRBJ1-6,TRBV20-1,few,TGCAGTGCCCAGGACGACAGGGCCGAATCCTATAATTCACCCCTCCACTTT,CSAQDDRAESYNSPLHF
-,TRBJ2-7,TRBV10-3,many,TGTGCCATCAGTGAGTCAGCCACTAGCCTCTCCGAGCAGTACTTC,CAISESATSLSEQYF
-,TRBJ1-3,TRBV6-5,few,TGTGCCAGCAGTCGGGACGGTGCTTACTCTGGAAACACCATATATTTT,CASSRDGAYSGNTIYF
-,TRBJ2-6,TRBV12-3/TRBV12-4,many,TGTGCCAGCAGTTTAAGGACCTCTGGGGCCAACGTCCTGACTTTC,CASSLRTSGANVLTF
-,TRBJ2-3,TRBV9,-,TGTGCCAGCAGCGTAGTGGAGGAGGGCCCGCAGTATTTT,CASSVVEEGPQYF
-,TRBJ1-5,TRBV2,few,TGTGCCAGCAATAAGGAAAATCAGCCCCAGCATTTT,CASNKENQPQHF
-,TRBJ2-3,TRBV20-1,many,TGCAGTGCTCGGGGAGCGCGTAGCACAGATACGCAGTATTTT,CSARGARSTDTQYF
-,TRBJ1-6,TRBV12-3/TRBV12-4,few,TGTGCCAGCAGTTTTGATTTCGACAGGCGAAATTCACCCCTCCACTTT,CASSFDFDRRNSPLHF